This TCR beta chain stems from a study of regulatory T cells in long-lasting Graves disease. The authors built TCR beta libraries using iRepertoire HTBI primers and Arm-PCR of CDR3 regions. TCRdb re-analysed the multiplex PCR reads in MiXCR, keeping a single row per CDR3 protein. The table shows about 450,000 distinct CDR3 sequences, with about 14% occurring only once. As to time point: newly diagnosed GD, antithyroid drugs for less than 3 months. There was RNA extracted from PBMCs, and the TCR library was made from it. There are 13 residues in the CDR3. CDR1 and CDR2 from the germline V gene are SGHVS and FNYEAQ. V lost 5 bases and J 6 bases, leaving 14 bases between the germline ends. The sample was also linked to a second study, of T cells in Graves' hyperthyroidism and ophthalmopathy.

The sample consisted of peripheral blood mononuclear cells (PBMCs), taken at new diagnosis, from a patient treated with antithyroid drugs. This sequence originates from a woman in her 50s with Graves disease. The gene calls are TRBV7-6 and TRBJ2-7; D unresolved. The CDR3 is CASSPMGEREQYF. In nucleotides, the CDR3 is TGTGCCAGCAGCCCCATGGGCGAACGCGAGCAGTACTTC.